These 10 T cell receptor beta chains came from one sample sequenced in a study of shared clonotypes between healthy human individuals. Clones were sequenced by immunoSEQ multiplex PCR, and TCRdb holds only the in-frame ones, with some missing. The sample has about 1.5 million clones, around 98% seen once. The sample was naive CD4+ T cells sorted from blood. Documented subset: CD45RA+ positively selected. Source of these receptors: a man aged 25 to 40 in good health.

CDR3 sequence (DNA): TGTGCCAGCAGCCAAGATATTGGAAGGGGGCTCACAGATACGCAGTATTTT. The encoded protein is CASSQDIGRGLTDTQYF. The gene calls are TRBV4-2 and TRBJ2-3; 7 nucleotides match TRBD1. The trim removed 0 bases at V and 2 bases at J, leaving 8 bases unmatched. Germline V gives CDR1 LGHNA, CDR2 YNFKEQ. This CDR3 comprises 17 residues.

This clone showed up just once. At one of its ends the junction is not consistent with the germline gene, which may arise from a read error. The V gene is TRBV7-6, the J gene TRBJ1-2; no reliable D call. This CDR3 spans 15 amino acids. In germline, CDR1 is SGHVS, CDR2 FNYEAQ. The CDR3 is CASSLAGATSYGYTF. The CDR3 bases are TGTGCCAGCAGCCTAGCTGGAGCAACTTCCTATGGCTACACCTTC.

V and J are TRBV18 and TRBJ2-7; 9 nucleotides line up with TRBD2. CDR3 length: 16 amino acids. Germline lookup yields CDR1 KGHSH and CDR2 LQKENI. The V segment lost 2 bases and the J segment 1 base; nucleotides outside the gene matches: 6. The CDR3 region has the DNA TGTGCCAGCTCACCAAAGGACCTAGCGGGATCCTACGAGCAGTACTTC. This translates into CASSPKDLAGSYEQYF.

The chain links TRBV5-1 to TRBJ2-5, with D possibly being TRBD1 (6 bases). Germline assignment: CDR1 SGHRS and CDR2 YFSETQ. Between the trimmed V and J ends, which lost 0 bases and 6 bases, there was a span of 24 bases. CDR3 size: 18 residues. CDR3 sequence: CASSLAVNRGGIPQTQYF. Here the CDR3 DNA reads TGCGCCAGCAGCTTGGCCGTCAATAGAGGGGGAATTCCACAGACCCAGTACTTC.

This rearrangement joins TRBV4-1 to TRBJ2-7, with no clear D. The CDR3 extends over 13 amino acids. With 2 bases removed from V and 6 bases from J, the gap between germline ends came to 11 bases. Germline V CDR1 and CDR2: MGHRA, YSYEKL. The CDR3 DNA reads TGCGCCAGCAGCCAACTTCCCTTTTCCGAGCAGTACTTC. It yields the protein CASSQLPFSEQYF.

The chain has TRBV29-1 and TRBJ2-7; 11 bases are a match to TRBD1. V trimming: 6 bases; J trimming: 4 bases; junction bases outside the gene matches: 5. CDR1 and CDR2 from the germline V gene are SQVTM and ANQGSEA. The CDR3 is 13 residues long. This CDR3 reads CSVRTGGAYEQYF. The CDR3 DNA reads as TGCAGCGTGCGGACAGGGGGCGCGTACGAGCAGTACTTC.

The rearrangement joins TRBV6-5 to TRBJ2-7; 7 positions match TRBD2. Trimming at V came to 4 bases and at J to 5 bases, leaving 8 bases not matched to a gene. Germline V gives CDR1 MNHEY, CDR2 SVGAGI. The CDR3 sequence is 14 residues long. CDR3 sequence: CASSSLGTTHEQYF. CDR3 coding DNA: TGTGCCAGCAGTTCGCTCGGGACTACCCACGAGCAGTACTTC.

The rearrangement uses TRBV7-3 and TRBJ1-1; D unresolved. Germline V gives CDR1 SGHTA, CDR2 FQGTGA. This CDR3 region has 14 residues. V gave up 2 bases and J gave up 1 base, with 8 bases separating them. The CDR3 coding sequence is TGTGCCAGCAGCTTACTTCCGACGAACACTGAAGCTTTCTTT. This translates into CASSLLPTNTEAFF.

J is TRBJ2-7 and V is TRBV10-2; D gene uncertain. Germline V CDR1 and CDR2: WSHSY, SAAADI. The CDR3 extends over 15 amino acids. Trimming shortened V by 3 bases and J by 6 bases, and 18 bases separated the two germline ends. CDR3 sequence reads: CASSEPMRQPREQYF. The CDR3 DNA sequence: TGCGCCAGCAGTGAACCTATGAGACAACCGCGCGAGCAGTACTTC.

For this clone: Different DNA sequences within this sample yield the same CDR3. V and J are TRBV18 and TRBJ2-7; 7 positions agree with TRBD2. CDR3 length: 14 residues. V lost 2 bases and J lost 4; bases outside the gene matches: 5. Germline CDR1 KGHSH, CDR2 LQKENI. This CDR3 is CASSPGREPYEQYF. CDR3 nucleotide sequence: TGTGCCAGCTCACCAGGGAGGGAGCCTTACGAGCAGTACTTC.